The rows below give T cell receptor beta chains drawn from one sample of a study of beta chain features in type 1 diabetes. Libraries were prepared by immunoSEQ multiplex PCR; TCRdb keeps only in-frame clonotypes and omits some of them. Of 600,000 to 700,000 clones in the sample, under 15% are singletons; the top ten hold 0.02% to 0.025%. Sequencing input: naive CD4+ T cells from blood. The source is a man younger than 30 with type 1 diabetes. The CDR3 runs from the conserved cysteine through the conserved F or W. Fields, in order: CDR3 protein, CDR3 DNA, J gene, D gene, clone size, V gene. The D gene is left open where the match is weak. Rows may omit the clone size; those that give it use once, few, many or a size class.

CDR3: CASRGGQGSYNEQFF
DNA: TGTGCCAGCAGAGGGGGCCAGGGATCCTACAATGAGCAGTTCTTC
J: TRBJ2-1
D: TRBD1
size: -
V: TRBV7-9

CDR3: CASSQGGGALAGELFF
DNA: TGCGCCAGCAGCCAAGGAGGGGGGGCCCTCGCCGGGGAGCTGTTTTTT
J: TRBJ2-2
D: -
size: -
V: TRBV4-1

CDR3: CAISALGLPLSYEQYF
DNA: TGTGCCATCAGTGCCCTCGGACTACCTCTCTCCTACGAGCAGTACTTC
J: TRBJ2-7
D: -
size: -
V: TRBV10-3

CDR3: CASSLLGTGFYNEQFF
DNA: TGTGCCAGCAGCTTGTTGGGGACAGGGTTTTACAATGAGCAGTTCTTC
J: TRBJ2-1
D: TRBD1
size: few
V: TRBV5-6

CDR3: CASSYGQSSYEQYF
DNA: TGTGCCAGCAGTTATGGTCAGAGCTCCTACGAGCAGTACTTC
J: TRBJ2-7
D: -
size: few
V: TRBV6-5

CDR3: CASGSATNEKLFF
DNA: TGTGCTAGTGGCTCTGCAACTAATGAAAAACTGTTTTTT
J: TRBJ1-4
D: -
size: -
V: TRBV12-5

CDR3: CAISEAPRGGQETQYF
DNA: TGTGCCATCAGTGAGGCCCCCCGGGGGGGACAAGAGACCCAGTACTTC
J: TRBJ2-5
D: TRBD2
size: few
V: TRBV10-3

CDR3: CATSTNGGSETDTQYF
DNA: TGTGCCACCAGCACCAACGGGGGCAGTGAGACAGATACGCAGTATTTT
J: TRBJ2-3
D: -
size: few
V: TRBV15

CDR3: CATSRPGTSGGVGPDTQYF
DNA: TGTGCCACCAGCAGACCCGGGACTAGCGGGGGAGTGGGCCCAGATACGCAGTATTTT
J: TRBJ2-3
D: TRBD2
size: few
V: TRBV15

CDR3: CASCLGHSQETQYF
DNA: TGCGCCAGTTGTCTTGGACACTCCCAAGAGACCCAGTACTTC
J: TRBJ2-5
D: -
size: -
V: TRBV5-1

CDR3: CAGTLPTDTQYF
DNA: TGTGCCGGTACACTACCTACAGATACGCAGTATTTT
J: TRBJ2-3
D: -
size: -
V: TRBV7-9

CDR3: CASSLSRTGAAYEQYF
DNA: TGTGCCAGCAGTTTATCGAGGACAGGGGCAGCCTACGAGCAGTACTTC
J: TRBJ2-7
D: TRBD1
size: -
V: TRBV27

CDR3: CSVENRGIRRGAQYF
DNA: TGCAGCGTTGAAAACAGGGGTATTCGAAGAGGGGCCCAGTACTTC
J: TRBJ2-5
D: TRBD1
size: -
V: TRBV29-1

CDR3: CATSRSLGGLFETQYF
DNA: TGTGCCACCAGCAGGTCCCTAGGGGGGTTATTTGAGACCCAGTACTTC
J: TRBJ2-5
D: -
size: -
V: TRBV15

CDR3: CASSSGQGQADTQYF
DNA: TGTGCCAGCAGTTCCGGACAGGGGCAAGCAGATACGCAGTATTTT
J: TRBJ2-3
D: TRBD1
size: -
V: TRBV6-5

CDR3: CASRSRTGMNTEAFF
DNA: TGTGCCAGCAGATCTAGGACAGGGATGAACACTGAAGCTTTCTTT
J: TRBJ1-1
D: TRBD1
size: -
V: TRBV6-5

CDR3: CASSAVGAETQYF
DNA: TGTGCCAGCAGTGCGGTGGGCGCGGAGACCCAGTACTTC
J: TRBJ2-5
D: -
size: few
V: TRBV6-1

CDR3: CASNINNEQFF
DNA: TGTGCCAGTAATATTAACAATGAGCAGTTCTTC
J: TRBJ2-1
D: -
size: -
V: TRBV19

CDR3: CASSPSGDTGELFF
DNA: TGTGCCAGCAGTCCTAGCGGGGACACCGGGGAGCTGTTTTTT
J: TRBJ2-2
D: TRBD2
size: -
V: TRBV7-9

CDR3: CASSFGDYQETQYF
DNA: TGCGCCAGCAGCTTCGGGGACTACCAAGAGACCCAGTACTTC
J: TRBJ2-5
D: -
size: few
V: TRBV5-1

CDR3: CASGLVPVDSYEQYF
DNA: TGTGCTAGTGGTTTGGTACCAGTCGACTCCTACGAGCAGTACTTC
J: TRBJ2-7
D: -
size: few
V: TRBV12-5

CDR3: CASSLLGQETQYF
DNA: TGCGCCAGCAGCTTGCTGGGTCAAGAGACCCAGTACTTC
J: TRBJ2-5
D: -
size: -
V: TRBV5-1

CDR3: CAIRVGQEYNEQFF
DNA: TGTGCCATCAGAGTGGGACAGGAGTACAATGAGCAGTTCTTC
J: TRBJ2-1
D: TRBD1
size: few
V: TRBV10-3

CDR3: CASSLLQPGTSGGAEQFF
DNA: TGTGCCAGCAGCTTACTCCAACCCGGGACTAGCGGGGGCGCCGAGCAGTTCTTC
J: TRBJ2-1
D: TRBD2
size: -
V: TRBV11-2

CDR3: CATSREPGGYNEQFF
DNA: TGTGCCACCAGCAGAGAGCCAGGGGGCTACAATGAGCAGTTCTTC
J: TRBJ2-1
D: TRBD1
size: -
V: TRBV15

CDR3: CASSPLEGILDGYTF
DNA: TGTGCCAGTAGTCCCCTAGAGGGGATCTTAGATGGCTACACCTTC
J: TRBJ1-2
D: -
size: -
V: TRBV19

CDR3: CASSSTGQGYNEQFF
DNA: TGCGCCAGCAGCTCAACGGGACAGGGATACAATGAGCAGTTCTTC
J: TRBJ2-1
D: TRBD1
size: few
V: TRBV5-1

CDR3: CASSQEWGFGNEQFF
DNA: TGTGCCAGCAGCCAAGAATGGGGTTTTGGGAATGAGCAGTTCTTC
J: TRBJ2-1
D: -
size: few
V: TRBV14

CDR3: CASSLWGTDTQYF
DNA: TGTGCCAGCAGCTTGTGGGGCACAGATACGCAGTATTTT
J: TRBJ2-3
D: -
size: few
V: TRBV5-4

CDR3: CASSLSGVSETQYF
DNA: TGTGCCAGCAGTTTATCGGGGGTCTCCGAGACCCAGTACTTC
J: TRBJ2-5
D: -
size: -
V: TRBV28

CDR3: CASSVAAQGYTGELFF
DNA: TGTGCCAGCAGCGTAGCGGCACAGGGTTACACCGGGGAGCTGTTTTTT
J: TRBJ2-2
D: -
size: -
V: TRBV9

CDR3: CASSLWNYEQYF
DNA: TGTGCCAGCAGCTTATGGAACTACGAGCAGTACTTC
J: TRBJ2-7
D: -
size: few
V: TRBV7-2

CDR3: CATSRDIPGTAWYEQYF
DNA: TGTGCCACCAGCAGAGATATACCCGGGACGGCCTGGTACGAGCAGTACTTC
J: TRBJ2-7
D: -
size: -
V: TRBV15

CDR3: CAWNKLAGTYNEQFF
DNA: TGTGCCTGGAACAAACTAGCGGGGACCTACAATGAGCAGTTCTTC
J: TRBJ2-1
D: TRBD2
size: few
V: TRBV30

CDR3: CSAGGIQGLNTEAFF
DNA: TGCAGCGCTGGCGGGATACAGGGGTTGAACACTGAAGCTTTCTTT
J: TRBJ1-1
D: TRBD1
size: few
V: TRBV29-1

CDR3: CASSAAPGQGGPGELFF
DNA: TGTGCCAGCAGTGCCGCACCGGGACAGGGGGGACCCGGGGAGCTGTTTTTT
J: TRBJ2-2
D: TRBD1
size: -
V: TRBV25-1

CDR3: CSVEVGPYEQYF
DNA: TGCAGCGTTGAAGTAGGTCCTTACGAGCAGTACTTC
J: TRBJ2-7
D: -
size: few
V: TRBV29-1

CDR3: CASSLQGSNQPQHF
DNA: TGTGCCAGCAGTCTACAGGGGAGCAATCAGCCCCAGCATTTT
J: TRBJ1-5
D: TRBD1
size: -
V: TRBV2

CDR3: CASSLAIGPYEQYF
DNA: TGTGCCAGCAGCTTAGCCATCGGTCCCTACGAGCAGTACTTC
J: TRBJ2-7
D: -
size: -
V: TRBV7-9

CDR3: CASSPPPETYEQYF
DNA: TGTGCCAGCAGCCCTCCACCCGAGACCTACGAGCAGTACTTC
J: TRBJ2-7
D: -
size: few
V: TRBV7-9

CDR3: CSVGTIMNTEAFF
DNA: TGCAGCGTGGGGACCATTATGAACACTGAAGCTTTCTTT
J: TRBJ1-1
D: -
size: -
V: TRBV29-1

CDR3: CASSLRLVGVSGANVLTF
DNA: TGTGCCAGCAGCTTAAGGCTTGTCGGAGTCTCTGGGGCCAACGTCCTGACTTTC
J: TRBJ2-6
D: -
size: -
V: TRBV7-8

CDR3: CAWSVQGGYGYTF
DNA: TGTGCCTGGAGTGTACAGGGCGGCTATGGCTACACCTTC
J: TRBJ1-2
D: -
size: -
V: TRBV30

CDR3: CASSKNRDSGELFF
DNA: TGCGCCAGCAGCAAAAACAGGGATTCCGGGGAGCTGTTTTTT
J: TRBJ2-2
D: -
size: -
V: TRBV5-1

CDR3: CASREGWTNTGELFF
DNA: TGTGCCAGCAGGGAAGGGTGGACCAACACCGGGGAGCTGTTTTTT
J: TRBJ2-2
D: -
size: -
V: TRBV6-1

CDR3: CASSWGAGPNTEAFF
DNA: TGTGCCAGCAGCTGGGGTGCAGGCCCGAACACTGAAGCTTTCTTT
J: TRBJ1-1
D: -
size: -
V: TRBV5-6